The entry below gives a single T cell receptor beta chain sequence along with its context. The data are from a study of blood T cell repertoires in COVID-19. Looking at the study overall: From the United States, Italy and Spain came samples of acute and convalescent COVID-19. Sources were T cells, B-cell-depleted T cells, or PBMCs; the material itself was cDNA or gDNA.

In the authors' workflow: Quantification of nucleated cells was approximated via reference gene primer amplification. Produced via immunoSEQ multiplex PCR; TCRdb's table is partial and in-frame only. V, J and clone size derive from that table, while D and trimming were established from the DNA sequence. The profile shows about 97,000 clones, 90% of them singletons. Germline CDR1 reads SGHRS; CDR2 reads YFSETQ. This CDR3 is 13 amino acids long. The V segment lost 1 base and the J segment 7 bases; nucleotides outside the gene matches: 4. The clonotype was recovered from a man aged 55 to 70 with acute or convalescent COVID-19. V and J are TRBV5-1 and TRBJ1-2; TRBD1 agrees at 7 bases. The material sequenced was peripheral blood. The CDR3 spells CASSLSGGSGYTF. CDR3 coding DNA: TGCGCCAGCAGCTTGTCAGGGGGTTCTGGCTACACCTTC.